This T cell receptor (beta chain) is drawn from a study of T cells in Graves' hyperthyroidism and ophthalmopathy. The CDR3 extends over 13 amino acids. V gave up 8 bases and J gave up 6 bases, with 16 bases separating them. This clonotype was picked up a small number of times. The investigators amplified TCR beta CDR3 regions from RNA transcripts. HTBI primers were the set used in a first-round RT-PCR of the TCR CDR3. From the multiplex PCR reads, TCRdb called clonotypes with MiXCR, one entry per CDR3 protein. The sample holds some 510,000 distinct CDR3 sequences; around 20% are singletons and the top ten take more than 20%.

V gene TRBV12-3 or TRBV12-4 combines with J gene TRBJ1-2, with D maybe TRBD1 (5 bases). This receptor was identified in a man between 18 and 29 years old with Graves' hyperthyroidism. Sequenced sample: blood. The CDR3: CASSSGGEDGYTF. Written as DNA, the CDR3 is TGTGCCAGCTCCTCGGGGGGGGAGGATGGCTACACCTTC.